This T cell receptor beta chain was documented in a study of T-cell reconstitution after alpha-beta-depleted transplantation in children. Unique molecular identifiers tagged the TCRbeta library. TCRdb independently ran MiXCR on the PCR reads; one entry per CDR3 protein. The sample gives about 72,000 distinct CDR3 sequences, just under 7.5% of which show up once; around 2.5% is in the top ten. The sample consisted of PBMCs from the stem cell graft donor, taken from the stem cell graft. The clonotype was recovered from a human donor who donated a stem cell graft to a child with acute lymphoblastic leukemia.

For the CDR3, the DNA is TGTGCCATCAGTGAGTCAGGGGGCGAACTTCAAGAGCAGTACTTC. It encodes CAISESGGELQEQYF. This sequence joins TRBV10-3 and TRBJ2-7; TRBD1 matches 7 bases. Trimming took 0 bases from V and 7 from J; bases not matched to a gene: 9. The germline gives CDR1 ENHRY, CDR2 SYGVKD. The CDR3 loop spans 15 amino acids.